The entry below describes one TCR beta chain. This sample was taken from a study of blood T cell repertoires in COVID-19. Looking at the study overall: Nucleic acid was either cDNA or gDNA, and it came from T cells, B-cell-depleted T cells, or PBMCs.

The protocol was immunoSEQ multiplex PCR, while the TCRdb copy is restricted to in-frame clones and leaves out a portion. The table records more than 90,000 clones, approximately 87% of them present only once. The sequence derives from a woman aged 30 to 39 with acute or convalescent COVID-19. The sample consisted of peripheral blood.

The CDR3 spells CASSQDGLGVSNYGYTF. For the CDR3, the DNA is TGCGCCAGCAGCCAAGATGGGCTCGGGGTATCTAACTATGGCTACACCTTC. This chain uses TRBV4-1 with TRBJ1-2; D unresolved. Looked up from germline, CDR1 is MGHRA and CDR2 is YSYEKL. V was shortened by 0 bases and J by 0 bases, with 14 bases between the two germline ends. The CDR3 runs to 17 residues.